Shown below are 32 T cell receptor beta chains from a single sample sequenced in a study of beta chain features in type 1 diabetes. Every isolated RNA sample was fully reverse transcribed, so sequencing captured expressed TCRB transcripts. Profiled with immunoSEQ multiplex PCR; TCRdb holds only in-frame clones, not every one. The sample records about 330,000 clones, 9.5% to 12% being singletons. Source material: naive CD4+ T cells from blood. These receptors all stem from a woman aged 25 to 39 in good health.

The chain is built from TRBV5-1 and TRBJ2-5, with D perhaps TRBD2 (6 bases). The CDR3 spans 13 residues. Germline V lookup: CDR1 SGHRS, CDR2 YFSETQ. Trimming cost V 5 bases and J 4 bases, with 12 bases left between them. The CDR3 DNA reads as TGCGCCAGCAGTACGGGAGTTGGAGAGACCCAGTACTTC. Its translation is CASSTGVGETQYF.

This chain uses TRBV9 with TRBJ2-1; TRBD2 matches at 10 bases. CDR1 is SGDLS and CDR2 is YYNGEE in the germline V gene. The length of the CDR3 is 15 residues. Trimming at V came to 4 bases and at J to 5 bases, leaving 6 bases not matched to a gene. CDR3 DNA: TGTGCCAGCAGCCTCACTAGCGGGAACCACAATGAGCAGTTCTTC. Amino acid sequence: CASSLTSGNHNEQFF.

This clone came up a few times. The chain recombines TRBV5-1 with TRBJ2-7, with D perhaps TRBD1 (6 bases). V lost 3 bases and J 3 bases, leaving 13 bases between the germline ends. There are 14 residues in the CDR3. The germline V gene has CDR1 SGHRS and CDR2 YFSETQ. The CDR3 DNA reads TGCGCCAGCAGCTGGGGACAAGGGCTCTACGAGCAGTACTTC. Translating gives CASSWGQGLYEQYF. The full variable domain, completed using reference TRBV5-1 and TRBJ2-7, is KAGVTQTPRYLIKTRGQQVTLSCSPISGHRSVSWYQQTPGQGLQFLFEYFSETQRNKGNFPGRFSGRQFSNSRSEMNVSTLELGDSALYLCASSWGQGLYEQYFGPGTRLTVT.

The CDR3 DNA follows: TGTGCCAGCAGCTTAGATCCGGATCTAAGGGGTAATGGCTACACCTTC. Its protein is CASSLDPDLRGNGYTF. The gene calls are TRBV11-2 and TRBJ1-2; TRBD1 is a possible D gene (5 bases). This CDR3 is built from 16 residues. V was pared by 0 bases and J by 6 bases, with 17 bases between. In germline, CDR1 is SGHAT, CDR2 FQNNGV.

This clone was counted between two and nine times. CDR3 nucleotides: TGTGCCAGCAGCCAAGAGACAGGTATACTTCCCTACGAGCAGTACTTC. Protein sequence: CASSQETGILPYEQYF. This rearrangement joins TRBV14 to TRBJ2-7, with D possibly TRBD1 on 6 matching bases. Looked up from germline, CDR1 is SGHDN and CDR2 is FVKESK. The CDR3 has 16 residues. The V gene lost 0 bases and the J gene lost 2 bases, with 14 bases spanning the gap.

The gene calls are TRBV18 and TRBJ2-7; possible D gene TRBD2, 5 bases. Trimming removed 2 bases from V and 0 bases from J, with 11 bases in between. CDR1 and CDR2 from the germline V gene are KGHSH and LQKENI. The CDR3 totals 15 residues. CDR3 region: CASSPNTGSSYEQYF. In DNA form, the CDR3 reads TGTGCCAGCTCACCAAATACGGGATCCTCCTACGAGCAGTACTTC.

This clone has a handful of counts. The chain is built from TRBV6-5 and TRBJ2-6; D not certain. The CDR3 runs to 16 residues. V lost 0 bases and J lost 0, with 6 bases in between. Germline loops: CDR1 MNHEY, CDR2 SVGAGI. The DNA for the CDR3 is TGTGCCAGCAGTTACTCGGAGAGCTCTGGGGCCAACGTCCTGACTTTC. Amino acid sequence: CASSYSESSGANVLTF.

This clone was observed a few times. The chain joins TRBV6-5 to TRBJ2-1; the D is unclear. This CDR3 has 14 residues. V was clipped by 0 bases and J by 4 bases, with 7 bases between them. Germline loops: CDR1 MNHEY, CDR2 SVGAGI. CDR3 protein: CASSYSPVYNEQFF. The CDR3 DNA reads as TGTGCCAGCAGTTACTCTCCTGTTTACAATGAGCAGTTCTTC.

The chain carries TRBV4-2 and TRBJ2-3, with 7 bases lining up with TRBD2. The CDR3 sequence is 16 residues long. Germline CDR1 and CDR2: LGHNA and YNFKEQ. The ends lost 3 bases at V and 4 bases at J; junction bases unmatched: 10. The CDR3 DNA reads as TGTGCCAGCAGCCAGGGGGGGACTATTTGGGCAGATACGCAGTATTTT. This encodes CASSQGGTIWADTQYF.

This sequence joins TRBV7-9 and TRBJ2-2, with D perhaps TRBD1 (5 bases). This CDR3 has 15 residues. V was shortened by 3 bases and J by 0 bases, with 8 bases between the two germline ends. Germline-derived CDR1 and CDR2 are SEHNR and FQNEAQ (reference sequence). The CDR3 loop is CASSFRQSNTGELFF. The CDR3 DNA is TGTGCCAGCAGCTTTCGACAGTCGAACACCGGGGAGCTGTTTTTT.

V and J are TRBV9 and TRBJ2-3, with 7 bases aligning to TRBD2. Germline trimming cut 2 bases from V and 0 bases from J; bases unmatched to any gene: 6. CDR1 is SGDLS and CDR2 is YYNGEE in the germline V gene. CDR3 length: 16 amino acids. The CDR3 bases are TGTGCCAGCAGCGTCGGGAGGACTGGAAGCACAGATACGCAGTATTTT. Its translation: CASSVGRTGSTDTQYF.

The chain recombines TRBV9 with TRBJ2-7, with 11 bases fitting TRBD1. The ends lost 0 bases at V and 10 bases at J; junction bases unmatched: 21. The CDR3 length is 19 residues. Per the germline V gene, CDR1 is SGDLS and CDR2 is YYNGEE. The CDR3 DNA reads TGTGCCAGCAGCGTAGTCAGGACAGGGGGCACCCAAGTCAAGGCGAGCCAGTACTTC. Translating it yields CASSVVRTGGTQVKASQYF.

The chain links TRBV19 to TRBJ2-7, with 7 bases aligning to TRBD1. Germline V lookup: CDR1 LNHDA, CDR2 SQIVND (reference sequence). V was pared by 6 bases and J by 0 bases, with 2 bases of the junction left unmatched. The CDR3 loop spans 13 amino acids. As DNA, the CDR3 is TGTGCCAGTAGCCGGGACAGCTCCTACGAGCAGTACTTC. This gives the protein CASSRDSSYEQYF.

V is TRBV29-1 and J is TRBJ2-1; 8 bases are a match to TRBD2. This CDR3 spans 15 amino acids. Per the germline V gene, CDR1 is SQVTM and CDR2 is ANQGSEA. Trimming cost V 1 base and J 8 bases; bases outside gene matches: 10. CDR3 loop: CSVEGSSGSIYEQFF. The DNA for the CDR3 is TGCAGCGTTGAAGGGTCTAGCGGGTCCATTTATGAGCAGTTCTTC.

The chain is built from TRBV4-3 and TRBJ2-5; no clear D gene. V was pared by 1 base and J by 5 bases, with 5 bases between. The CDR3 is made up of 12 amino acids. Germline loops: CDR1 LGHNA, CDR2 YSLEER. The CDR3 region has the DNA TGCGCCAGCAGCCAAGCTTTCGAGACCCAGTACTTC. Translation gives CASSQAFETQYF.

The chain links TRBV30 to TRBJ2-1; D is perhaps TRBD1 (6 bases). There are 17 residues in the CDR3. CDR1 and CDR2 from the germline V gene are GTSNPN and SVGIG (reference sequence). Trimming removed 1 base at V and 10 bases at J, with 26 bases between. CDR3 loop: CAWSDVSGAFRISEQFF. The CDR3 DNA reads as TGTGCCTGGAGTGATGTCTCAGGGGCCTTCAGGATATCGGAGCAGTTCTTC.

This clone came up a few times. CDR3 in amino acids: CASTPLGTRAWDEQFF. The CDR3 bases are TGTGCCAGCACCCCTCTGGGGACTAGGGCTTGGGATGAGCAGTTCTTC. The chain has TRBV25-1 and TRBJ2-1; 8 bases are a match to TRBD2. This CDR3 is 16 amino acids long. After removal of 7 bases from V and 8 bases from J, the junction contained 16 bases not matched to a gene. The V gene's germline CDR1 is MGHDK and CDR2 SYGVNS.

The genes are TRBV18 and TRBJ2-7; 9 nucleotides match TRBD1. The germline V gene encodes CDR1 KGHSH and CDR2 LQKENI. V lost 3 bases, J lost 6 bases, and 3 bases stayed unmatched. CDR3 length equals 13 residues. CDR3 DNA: TGTGCCAGCTCACCTTCGACAGGGGGCGAGCAGTACTTC. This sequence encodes CASSPSTGGEQYF. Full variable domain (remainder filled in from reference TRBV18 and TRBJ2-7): NAGVMQNPRHLVRRRGQEARLRCSPMKGHSHVYWYRQLPEEGLKFMVYLQKENIIDESGMPKERFSAEFPKEGPSILRIQQVVRGDSAAYFCASSPSTGGEQYFGPGTRLTVT.

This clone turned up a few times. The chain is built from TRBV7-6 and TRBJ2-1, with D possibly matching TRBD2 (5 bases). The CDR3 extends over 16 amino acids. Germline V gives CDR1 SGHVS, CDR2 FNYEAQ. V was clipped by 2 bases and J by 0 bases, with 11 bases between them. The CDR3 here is CASSLTWRSSYNEQFF. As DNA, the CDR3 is TGTGCCAGCAGCTTAACCTGGAGGAGCTCCTACAATGAGCAGTTCTTC.

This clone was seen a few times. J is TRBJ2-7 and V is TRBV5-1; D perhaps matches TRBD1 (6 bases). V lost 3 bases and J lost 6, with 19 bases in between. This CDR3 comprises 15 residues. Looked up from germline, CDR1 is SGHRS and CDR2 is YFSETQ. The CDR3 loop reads CASSSTGTSMGEQYF. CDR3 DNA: TGCGCCAGCAGCTCAACAGGGACATCTATGGGCGAGCAGTACTTC. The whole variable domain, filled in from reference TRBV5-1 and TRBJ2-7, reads KAGVTQTPRYLIKTRGQQVTLSCSPISGHRSVSWYQQTPGQGLQFLFEYFSETQRNKGNFPGRFSGRQFSNSRSEMNVSTLELGDSALYLCASSSTGTSMGEQYFGPGTRLTVT.

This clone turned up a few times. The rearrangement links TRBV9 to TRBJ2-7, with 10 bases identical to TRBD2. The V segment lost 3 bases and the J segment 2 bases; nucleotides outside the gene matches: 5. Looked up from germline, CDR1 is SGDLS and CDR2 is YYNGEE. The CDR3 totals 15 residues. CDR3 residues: CASSAGLAVTYEQYF. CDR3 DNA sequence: TGTGCCAGCAGCGCTGGACTAGCGGTCACCTACGAGCAGTACTTC.

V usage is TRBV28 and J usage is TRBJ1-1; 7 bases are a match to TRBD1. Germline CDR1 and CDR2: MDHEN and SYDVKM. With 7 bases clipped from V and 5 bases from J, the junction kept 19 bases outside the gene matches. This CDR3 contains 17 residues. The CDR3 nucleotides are TGTGCCAGCACCCCAACCCCCACAGGGGCAGGGTGGACTGAAGCTTTCTTT. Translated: CASTPTPTGAGWTEAFF.

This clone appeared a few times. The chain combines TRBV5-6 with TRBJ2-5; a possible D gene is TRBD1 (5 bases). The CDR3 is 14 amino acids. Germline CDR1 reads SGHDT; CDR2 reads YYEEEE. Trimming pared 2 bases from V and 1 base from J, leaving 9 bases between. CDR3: CASSFDSFQETQYF. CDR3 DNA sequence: TGTGCCAGCAGCTTTGACAGCTTCCAAGAGACCCAGTACTTC.

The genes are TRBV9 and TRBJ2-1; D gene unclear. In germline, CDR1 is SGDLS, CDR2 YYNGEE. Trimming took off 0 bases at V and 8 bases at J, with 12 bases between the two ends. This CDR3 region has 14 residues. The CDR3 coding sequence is TGTGCCAGCAGCGTAGAGGCTAGGTTTCATGAGCAGTTCTTC. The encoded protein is CASSVEARFHEQFF. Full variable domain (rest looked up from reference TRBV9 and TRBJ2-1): DSGVTQTPKHLITATGQRVTLRCSPRSGDLSVYWYQQSLDQGLQFLIQYYNGEERAKGNILERFSAQQFPDLHSELNLSSLELGDSALYFCASSVEARFHEQFFGPGTRLTVL.

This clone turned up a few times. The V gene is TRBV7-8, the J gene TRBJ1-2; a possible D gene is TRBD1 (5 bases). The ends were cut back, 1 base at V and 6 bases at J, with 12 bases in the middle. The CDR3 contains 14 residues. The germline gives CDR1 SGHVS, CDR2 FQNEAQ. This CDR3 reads CASSLGGDWDGYTF. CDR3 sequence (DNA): TGTGCCAGCAGCTTAGGTGGGGACTGGGATGGCTACACCTTC. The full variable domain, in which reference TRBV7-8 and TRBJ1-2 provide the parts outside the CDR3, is GAGVSQSPRYKVAKRGQDVALRCDPISGHVSLFWYQQALGQGPEFLTYFQNEAQLDKSGLPSDRFFAERPEGSVSTLKIQRTQQEDSAVYLCASSLGGDWDGYTFGSGTRLTVV.

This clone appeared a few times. CDR3 sequence reads: CASSGKYSGRAGDTQYF. DNA of the CDR3: TGTGCCAGCAGCGGAAAGTATAGCGGGAGGGCCGGAGATACGCAGTATTTT. This sequence joins TRBV5-4 and TRBJ2-3; 11 bases match TRBD2. Losses at the gene ends were 4 bases for V and 5 bases for J; bases not matched to a gene: 12. The CDR3 is 17 amino acids. Germline CDR1 is SGHNT and CDR2 is YYREEE (reference sequence).

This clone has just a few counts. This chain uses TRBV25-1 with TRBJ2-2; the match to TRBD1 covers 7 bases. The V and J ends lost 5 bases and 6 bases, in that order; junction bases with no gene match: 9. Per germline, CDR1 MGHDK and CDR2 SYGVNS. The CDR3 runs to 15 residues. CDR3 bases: TGTGCCAGCAGTCCAGTCCGACAGGGCCCCGGGGAGCTGTTTTTT. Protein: CASSPVRQGPGELFF.

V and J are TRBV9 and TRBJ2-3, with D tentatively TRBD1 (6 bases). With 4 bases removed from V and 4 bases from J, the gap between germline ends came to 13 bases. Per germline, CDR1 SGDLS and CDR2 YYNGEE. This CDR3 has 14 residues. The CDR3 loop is CASSPLGGPDTQYF. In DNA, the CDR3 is TGTGCCAGCAGCCCGTTAGGGGGACCAGATACGCAGTATTTT.

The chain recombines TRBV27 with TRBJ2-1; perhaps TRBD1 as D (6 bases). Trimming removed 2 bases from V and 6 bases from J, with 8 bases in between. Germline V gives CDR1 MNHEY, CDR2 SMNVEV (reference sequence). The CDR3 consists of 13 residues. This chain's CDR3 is CASSLQGPNEQFF. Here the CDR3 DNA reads TGTGCCAGCAGTTTACAGGGGCCCAATGAGCAGTTCTTC.

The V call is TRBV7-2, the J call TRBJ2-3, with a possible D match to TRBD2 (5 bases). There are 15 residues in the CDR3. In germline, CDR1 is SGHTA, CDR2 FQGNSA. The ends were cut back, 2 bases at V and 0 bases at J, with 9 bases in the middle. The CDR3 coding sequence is TGTGCCAGCAGCTTACAACTAGGGAGCACAGATACGCAGTATTTT. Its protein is CASSLQLGSTDTQYF.

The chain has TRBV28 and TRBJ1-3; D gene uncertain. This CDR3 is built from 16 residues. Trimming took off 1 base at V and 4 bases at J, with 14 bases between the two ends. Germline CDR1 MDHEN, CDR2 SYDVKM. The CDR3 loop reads CASSLSSKPRGNTIYF. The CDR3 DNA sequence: TGTGCCAGCAGTTTATCCTCAAAGCCTCGAGGAAACACCATATATTTT.

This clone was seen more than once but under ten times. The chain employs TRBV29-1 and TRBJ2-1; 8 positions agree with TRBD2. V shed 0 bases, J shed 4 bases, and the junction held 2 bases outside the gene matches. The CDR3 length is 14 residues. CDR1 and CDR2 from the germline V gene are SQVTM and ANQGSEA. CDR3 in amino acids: CSVEEREVYNEQFF. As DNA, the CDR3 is TGCAGCGTTGAAGAGCGGGAGGTATACAATGAGCAGTTCTTC.